This T cell receptor (beta chain) was identified in a study of T cells of healthy individuals. TCRdb redid the calling of the 5' RACE reads with MiXCR, one entry per CDR3 protein. The data show roughly 76,000 distinct CDR3 sequences, about 4.8% seen once. V trimming: 6 bases; J trimming: 5 bases; junction bases outside the gene matches: 12. This CDR3 comprises 14 residues. Germline V gives CDR1 DFQATT, CDR2 SNEGSKA (reference sequence). This clonotype has at least ten counts. The V call is TRBV20-1, the J call TRBJ1-1; 7 bases agree with TRBD1. The TCR was taken from a female donor in good health. The CDR3 DNA follows: TGCAGTGCGCGCGGTACAGGGGACGGAACTGAAGCTTTCTTT. This encodes CSARGTGDGTEAFF.